This is a list of T cell receptor beta chains from one sample in a study of blood T cell repertoires in COVID-19. TCRdb keeps only in-frame clones here, not all; method: immunoSEQ multiplex PCR. The sample includes 200,000 to 250,000 clones, about 79% seen only once; the top ten take roughly 3.5%. The source material was PBMCs or T cells enriched from blood (not recorded which). Receptor source: a woman aged 60-75 years who had recovered from COVID-19. The CDR3 runs from the conserved cysteine through the conserved F or W. D genes are given only for firm matches. Size is stated for part of the rows, as once, few or many counts, or as a class when the clone is expanded.

>TRBJ2-3|TRBV11-2|-|TRBD2
CASSLTRNSGGIDTQYF
TGTGCCAGCAGCTTAACCCGTAATAGCGGGGGGATAGATACGCAGTATTTT
>TRBJ1-6|TRBV3-1/TRBV3-2|-|-
CASSPGQSYNSPLHF
TGTGCCAGCAGCCCCGGACAGTCCTATAATTCACCCCTCCACTTT
>TRBJ2-5|TRBV18|-|TRBD1
CASSPPGQGMETQYF
TGTGCCAGCTCACCACCGGGACAGGGTATGGAGACCCAGTACTTC
>TRBJ2-2|TRBV4-1|-|-
CASSQGWGVDTGELFF
TGCGCCAGCAGCCAAGGGTGGGGGGTCGACACCGGGGAGCTGTTTTTT
>TRBJ1-6|TRBV7-2|-|TRBD1
CASSQRQGRNSPLHF
TGTGCCAGCAGCCAACGACAGGGGCGTAATTCACCCCTCCACTTT
>TRBJ2-7|TRBV30|-|-
CAWSHTGYHEQYF
TGTGCCTGGAGTCACACAGGGTACCACGAGCAGTACTTC
>TRBJ1-2|TRBV2|-|TRBD1
CASRMTGWDYGYTF
TGTGCCAGCAGAATGACAGGGTGGGACTATGGCTACACCTTC
>TRBJ1-2|TRBV5-4|-|TRBD1
CASSSDRTGSGYTF
TGTGCCAGCAGCTCGGACCGGACAGGCTCTGGCTACACCTTC
>TRBJ2-3|TRBV2|-|-
CASSLSAGGTDTQYF
TGTGCCAGCAGTTTGTCGGCCGGGGGCACAGATACGCAGTATTTT
>TRBJ2-2|TRBV6-2/TRBV6-3|-|TRBD2
CASSRGTSGGDIRTGELFF
TGTGCCAGCAGTCGGGGGACTAGCGGAGGAGATATTCGGACCGGGGAGCTGTTTTTT
>TRBJ2-7|TRBV6-6|-|TRBD2
CASSRHWTSGGAYEQYF
TGTGCCAGCAGCCGACACTGGACTAGCGGGGGGGCCTACGAGCAGTACTTC
>TRBJ1-4|TRBV19|-|-
CASTSDRATNEKLFF
TGTGCCAGTACATCCGACCGGGCAACTAATGAAAAACTGTTTTTT
>TRBJ1-5|TRBV18|-|TRBD1
CASSPTDRGNQPQHF
TGTGCCAGCTCACCGACAGACAGGGGGAATCAGCCCCAGCATTTT
>TRBJ2-3|TRBV2|-|-
CASTQTGITDTQYF
TGTGCCAGCACTCAGACAGGAATCACAGATACGCAGTATTTT
>TRBJ1-1|TRBV27|-|TRBD1
CASSFHRQGESFF
TGTGCCAGCAGCTTCCACCGACAGGGAGAGTCTTTCTTT
>TRBJ1-5|TRBV2|few|-
CASSEMYARNQPQHF
TGTGCCAGCAGTGAAATGTATGCCAGAAATCAGCCCCAGCATTTT
>TRBJ2-1|TRBV7-2|-|-
CASSFFSRSSYNEQFF
TGTGCCAGCAGCTTTTTTTCCAGAAGCTCCTACAATGAGCAGTTCTTC
>TRBJ1-6|TRBV29-1|-|-
CSVAAGESSPLHF
TGCAGCGTGGCTGCGGGGGAGAGTTCACCCCTCCACTTT
>TRBJ2-7|TRBV15|-|-
CATSSQQGYEQYF
TGTGCCACCAGCTCCCAACAGGGCTACGAGCAGTACTTC
>TRBJ2-1|TRBV27|-|TRBD1
CASSQQGGFSSYNEQFF
TGTGCCAGCAGTCAGCAAGGGGGCTTTAGCTCCTACAATGAGCAGTTCTTC
>TRBJ2-7|TRBV7-6|once|-
CASSTKPQGLSYEQYF
TGTGCCAGCAGTACTAAACCCCAGGGCCTCTCCTACGAGCAGTACTTC
>TRBJ1-6|TRBV6-5|once|TRBD1
CASDRADSPLHF
TGTGCCAGCGACAGGGCGGATTCACCCCTCCACTTT
>TRBJ2-1|TRBV6-2/TRBV6-3|-|-
CASSYYTAPDNEQFF
TGTGCCAGCAGTTACTACACAGCCCCAGACAATGAGCAGTTCTTC
>TRBJ1-6|TRBV6-6|-|-
CASNPTRDNSPLHF
TGTGCCAGCAATCCTACTCGGGATAATTCACCCCTCCACTTT
>TRBJ1-2|TRBV3-1/TRBV3-2|-|-
CASSQGQNDTF
TGTGCCAGCAGCCAAGGACAGAACGACACCTTC
>TRBJ1-1|TRBV5-6|-|TRBD1
CASSLWDRNTEAFF
TGTGCCAGCAGCTTGTGGGACAGGAACACTGAAGCTTTCTTT
>TRBJ1-4|TRBV5-1|-|TRBD1
CASSPTGQGGEKLFF
TGCGCCAGCAGCCCGACGGGACAGGGAGGCGAAAAACTGTTTTTT
>TRBJ1-2|TRBV19|-|TRBD1
CASRLDRGAGYTF
TGTGCCAGTAGACTAGACAGGGGTGCTGGCTACACCTTC
>TRBJ1-6|TRBV13|-|-
CASSGRGFYNSPLHF
TGTGCCAGCAGCGGACGGGGGTTCTATAATTCACCCCTCCACTTT
>TRBJ2-1|TRBV11-3|-|-
CASSFSGYNEQFF
TGTGCCAGCAGCTTCTCAGGCTACAATGAGCAGTTCTTC
>TRBJ1-6|TRBV18|-|-
CASSDGGVGNSPLHF
TGTGCCAGCTCCGATGGAGGGGTTGGTAATTCACCCCTCCACTTT
>TRBJ2-3|TRBV7-2|-|TRBD2
CASSPLAGGRDTQYF
TGTGCCAGCAGCCCCTTAGCGGGGGGGAGAGATACGCAGTATTTT
>TRBJ1-6|TRBV12-3/TRBV12-4|-|-
CASTRLGGSPLHF
TGTGCCAGCACCCGGTTAGGGGGATCACCCCTCCACTTT
>TRBJ1-2|TRBV27|once|-
CASSPQGNYGYTF
TGTGCCAGCAGTCCACAGGGTAACTATGGCTACACCTTC
>TRBJ2-3|TRBV29-1|-|TRBD1
CSVEGGDRGADTQYF
TGCAGCGTTGAAGGTGGGGACAGGGGGGCAGATACGCAGTATTTT
>TRBJ1-6|TRBV19|-|-
CASSRSTGTSYNSPLHF
TGTGCCAGTAGTAGATCTACAGGGACGTCCTATAATTCACCCCTCCACTTT
>TRBJ2-7|TRBV5-1|once|TRBD1
CASSFGTGGYEQYF
TGCGCCAGCAGCTTCGGGACAGGGGGGTACGAGCAGTACTTC
>TRBJ1-5|TRBV4-1|-|-
CASSQVRGQPQHF
TGCGCCAGCAGCCAAGTTAGGGGCCAGCCCCAGCATTTT
>TRBJ2-3|TRBV6-4|-|-
CASRAPDTQYF
TGTGCCAGCAGAGCCCCGGATACGCAGTATTTT
>TRBJ1-1|TRBV11-2|-|-
CASSLVGVGAFF
TGTGCCAGCAGCTTAGTAGGAGTGGGAGCTTTCTTT
>TRBJ1-1|TRBV5-5|-|-
CASSLDSTEAFF
TGTGCCAGCAGCTTGGACAGCACTGAAGCTTTCTTT
>TRBJ1-2|TRBV19|few|-
CASSIGEGYYGYTF
TGTGCCAGTAGTATAGGAGAGGGTTACTATGGCTACACCTTC
>TRBJ1-4|TRBV18|-|-
CASSPAVDEKLFF
TGTGCCAGCTCACCGGCCGTGGATGAAAAACTGTTTTTT
>TRBJ1-2|TRBV5-5|-|-
CASSLASDLGGYGYTF
TGTGCCAGCAGCTTGGCTTCGGACCTGGGAGGTTATGGCTACACCTTC
>TRBJ1-1|TRBV18|-|-
CASSPRGGNGPNTEAFF
TGTGCCAGCTCACCACGGGGAGGGAACGGGCCGAACACTGAAGCTTTCTTT